The rows below give T cell receptor beta chains drawn from one sample of a study of T cells after yellow fever vaccination. TCRdb re-called the 5' RACE reads with MiXCR, one entry per CDR3 protein. The table lists 500,000 to 650,000 distinct CDR3 sequences, roughly an eighth of them singletons. The sequencing used PBMCs, collected on the day of the yellow fever booster vaccination. These receptors were taken from a man younger than 40 who received the YFV17D yellow fever vaccine. The CDR3 runs from the conserved cysteine through the conserved F or W. D genes are given only for firm matches. Clone size, where shown, is once, few, many, or a class for clones that have expanded.

j_call: TRBJ1-6
cdr3_length: 17
v_call: TRBV7-2
d_call: -
clone_size: many
cdr3_aa: CASSRDNPSSYNSPLHF
cdr3_nt: TGTGCCAGCAGCAGGGACAACCCGAGCTCCTATAATTCACCCCTCCACTTT

j_call: TRBJ2-1
cdr3_length: 16
v_call: TRBV15
d_call: TRBD2
clone_size: -
cdr3_aa: CATSTLAGSSYNEQFF
cdr3_nt: TGTGCCACCAGCACCCTAGCGGGGAGCTCCTACAATGAGCAGTTCTTC

j_call: TRBJ2-7
cdr3_length: 17
v_call: TRBV27
d_call: -
clone_size: -
cdr3_aa: CASRGVKGGGTVYEQYF
cdr3_nt: TGTGCCAGCAGAGGGGTAAAAGGTGGGGGCACTGTCTACGAGCAGTACTTC

j_call: TRBJ1-1
cdr3_length: 14
v_call: TRBV4-3
d_call: -
clone_size: few
cdr3_aa: CASSQSGFLTEAFF
cdr3_nt: TGCGCCAGCAGCCAGAGCGGTTTTCTCACTGAAGCTTTCTTT

j_call: TRBJ2-2
cdr3_length: 16
v_call: TRBV6-2/TRBV6-3
d_call: -
clone_size: few
cdr3_aa: CASSYVNPNRAGELFF
cdr3_nt: TGTGCCAGCAGTTACGTAAACCCCAACCGGGCCGGGGAGCTGTTTTTT

j_call: TRBJ2-1
cdr3_length: 15
v_call: TRBV29-1
d_call: TRBD2
clone_size: few
cdr3_aa: CSVELETSDFNEQFF
cdr3_nt: TGCAGCGTTGAACTCGAGACTAGCGACTTCAATGAGCAGTTCTTC

j_call: TRBJ2-7
cdr3_length: 11
v_call: TRBV12-3/TRBV12-4
d_call: -
clone_size: many
cdr3_aa: CASSRIREQYF
cdr3_nt: TGTGCCAGCAGCCGAATTCGGGAGCAGTACTTC

j_call: TRBJ2-7
cdr3_length: 21
v_call: TRBV6-2/TRBV6-3
d_call: -
clone_size: many
cdr3_aa: CASSYPARDLSGASGIYEQYF
cdr3_nt: TGTGCCAGCAGTTACCCGGCCAGGGACCTCTCAGGGGCTAGCGGTATCTACGAGCAGTACTTC

j_call: TRBJ2-7
cdr3_length: 14
v_call: TRBV4-3
d_call: -
clone_size: many
cdr3_aa: CASSPGGPSYEQYF
cdr3_nt: TGCGCCAGCAGCCCAGGTGGGCCCTCCTACGAGCAGTACTTC

j_call: TRBJ2-3
cdr3_length: 13
v_call: TRBV7-6
d_call: -
clone_size: -
cdr3_aa: CASSLGTEDTQYF
cdr3_nt: TGTGCCAGCAGCTTAGGTACCGAAGATACGCAGTATTTT

j_call: TRBJ2-4
cdr3_length: 14
v_call: TRBV18
d_call: -
clone_size: -
cdr3_aa: CASSPRRDVDIQYF
cdr3_nt: TGTGCCAGCTCACCACGGAGGGATGTCGACATTCAGTACTTC

j_call: TRBJ1-3
cdr3_length: 17
v_call: TRBV18
d_call: -
clone_size: few
cdr3_aa: CASSPPGHRLSGNTIYF
cdr3_nt: TGTGCCAGCTCACCTCCGGGACACAGATTATCTGGAAACACCATATATTTT

j_call: TRBJ2-5
cdr3_length: 14
v_call: TRBV6-1
d_call: -
clone_size: once
cdr3_aa: CASTDREPIGTQYF
cdr3_nt: TGTGCCAGCACGGACCGGGAGCCCATAGGGACCCAGTACTTC

j_call: TRBJ2-7
cdr3_length: 15
v_call: TRBV6-2/TRBV6-3
d_call: -
clone_size: -
cdr3_aa: CASSKRASPTYEQYF
cdr3_nt: TGTGCCAGCAGTAAACGGGCGTCGCCAACCTACGAGCAGTACTTC

j_call: TRBJ2-3
cdr3_length: 14
v_call: TRBV27
d_call: TRBD1
clone_size: -
cdr3_aa: CASSLGQAPDTQYF
cdr3_nt: TGTGCCAGCAGTTTGGGACAGGCCCCAGATACGCAGTATTTT

j_call: TRBJ2-6
cdr3_length: 20
v_call: TRBV5-1
d_call: TRBD1
clone_size: -
cdr3_aa: CASSFLVRGQPLSGANVLTF
cdr3_nt: TGCGCCAGCAGCTTTCTCGTTCGGGGACAGCCCCTCTCTGGGGCCAACGTCCTGACTTTC

j_call: TRBJ2-7
cdr3_length: 14
v_call: TRBV20-1
d_call: TRBD1
clone_size: -
cdr3_aa: CSASRQGPTYEQYF
cdr3_nt: TGCAGTGCTAGCCGACAGGGCCCTACCTACGAGCAGTACTTC

j_call: TRBJ1-1
cdr3_length: 14
v_call: TRBV11-2
d_call: -
clone_size: -
cdr3_aa: CANTGGPMNTEAFF
cdr3_nt: TGTGCCAACACCGGGGGTCCCATGAACACTGAAGCTTTCTTT

j_call: TRBJ2-1
cdr3_length: 19
v_call: TRBV11-2
d_call: TRBD2
clone_size: -
cdr3_aa: CASSRPEFKTSGSNNEQFF
cdr3_nt: TGTGCCAGCAGCCGTCCAGAATTCAAGACTAGCGGGAGTAATAATGAGCAGTTCTTC

j_call: TRBJ1-5
cdr3_length: 14
v_call: TRBV6-1
d_call: -
clone_size: few
cdr3_aa: CASSLGGYNQPQHF
cdr3_nt: TGTGCCAGCAGCCTCGGGGGGTACAATCAGCCCCAGCATTTT

j_call: TRBJ2-7
cdr3_length: 15
v_call: TRBV27
d_call: TRBD2
clone_size: few
cdr3_aa: CASSFLAGGPYEQYF
cdr3_nt: TGTGCCAGCAGTTTTCTGGCGGGAGGGCCGTACGAGCAGTACTTC

j_call: TRBJ2-2
cdr3_length: 14
v_call: TRBV18
d_call: -
clone_size: many
cdr3_aa: CASSPDQNTGELFF
cdr3_nt: TGTGCCAGCTCACCGGACCAGAACACCGGGGAGCTGTTTTTT

j_call: TRBJ1-1
cdr3_length: 14
v_call: TRBV20-1
d_call: -
clone_size: few
cdr3_aa: CSARDMRSWTEAFF
cdr3_nt: TGCAGTGCTAGAGATATGAGGAGTTGGACTGAAGCTTTCTTT

j_call: TRBJ2-7
cdr3_length: 14
v_call: TRBV12-3/TRBV12-4
d_call: TRBD2
clone_size: -
cdr3_aa: CASSPGLGLFEQYF
cdr3_nt: TGTGCCAGCAGTCCGGGACTAGGTCTCTTCGAGCAGTACTTC

j_call: TRBJ1-1
cdr3_length: 15
v_call: TRBV5-1
d_call: -
clone_size: few
cdr3_aa: CASSGTTGASTEAFF
cdr3_nt: TGCGCCAGCAGCGGGACGACAGGCGCCTCCACTGAAGCTTTCTTT

j_call: TRBJ2-3
cdr3_length: 16
v_call: TRBV25-1
d_call: TRBD1
clone_size: -
cdr3_aa: CDSSGQGAVVPDTQYF
cdr3_nt: TGTGACAGCAGTGGACAGGGGGCCGTCGTTCCAGATACGCAGTATTTT

j_call: TRBJ2-5
cdr3_length: 14
v_call: TRBV20-1
d_call: -
clone_size: few
cdr3_aa: CSARTMRTQETQYF
cdr3_nt: TGCAGTGCTCGCACGATGCGGACGCAAGAGACCCAGTACTTC

j_call: TRBJ1-2
cdr3_length: 14
v_call: TRBV5-1
d_call: TRBD1
clone_size: many
cdr3_aa: CASSFFQGDYGYTF
cdr3_nt: TGCGCCAGCAGCTTCTTTCAGGGGGACTATGGCTACACCTTC

j_call: TRBJ2-7
cdr3_length: 13
v_call: TRBV20-1
d_call: -
clone_size: -
cdr3_aa: CSARARASYEQYF
cdr3_nt: TGCAGTGCTAGAGCGAGGGCCAGCTACGAGCAGTACTTC